This T cell receptor (beta chain) appears in the sequencing data of a study of blood T cell repertoires in COVID-19. Study summary: Sources were T cells, B-cell-depleted T cells, or PBMCs; the material itself was cDNA or gDNA.

The CDR3 has 12 amino acids. Trimming took 3 bases from V and 6 from J, leaving 9 bases between them. CDR1 is MNHNS and CDR2 is SASEGT in the germline V gene. In the study's own analysis: Amplification of reference gene primers provided the estimated nucleated cell counts. The protocol was immunoSEQ multiplex PCR, while the TCRdb copy is restricted to in-frame clones and leaves out a portion. That table is the source of V, J and clone size, and D and trimming were worked out from the DNA. The sample has 320,000 or so clones, roughly 88% seen once; the top ten hold 5%. This receptor was obtained from a man aged 25-45 years who had recovered from COVID-19. The rearrangement links TRBV6-1 to TRBJ2-7; a weak D match, TRBD1 (5 bases). Sequenced input: PBMCs or T cells enriched from blood (not recorded which). The CDR3 loop is CASSEQGREQYF. The CDR3 region has the DNA TGTGCCAGCAGTGAGCAGGGCCGCGAGCAGTACTTC.